This note documents a single T cell receptor beta chain sequence. The antigen is not known. Possible read error: a much larger clone is one base away. V was clipped by 3 bases and J by 1 base, with 14 bases between them. CDR3 length: 16 amino acids. Germline values: CDR1 SGDLS, CDR2 YYNGEE. This entry belongs to a study of blood T cells in healthy people across ages. Study conclusions and caveats: Since the PBMCs were unsorted, naive and antigen-experienced cells could not be conclusively compared. Compared with aged donors, long-lived donors showed fewer expanded clones, suggesting selection.

A second PCR of roughly 7 to 11 cycles used a sample-barcoded 5' primer and a J-beta primer mix. Using its own MiXCR run on the 5' RACE reads, TCRdb lists one record per CDR3 protein. The repertoire holds about 650,000 distinct CDR3 sequences, with about 30% as singletons. The origin of this receptor is a woman older than 75 in good health. The chain carries TRBV9 and TRBJ2-1, with D tentatively TRBD1 (6 bases). The specimen was blood. The CDR3 here is CASSGTDTGSYNEQFF. In nucleotides, the CDR3 is TGTGCCAGCAGCGGGACAGATACGGGATCCTACAATGAGCAGTTCTTC.